This T cell receptor (beta chain) was sequenced during a study of blood T cells in healthy people across ages. The V and J ends lost 6 bases and 8 bases, in that order; junction bases with no gene match: 9. Germline loops: CDR1 SGHTA, CDR2 FQGNSA. The CDR3 extends over 13 amino acids. Next came a second PCR, run for about 6 to 11 cycles, which used a sample-barcoded 5' primer along with a J-beta primer mix. TCRdb used MiXCR to reprocess the 5' RACE reads, holding one entry per CDR3 protein. Here the sample spans more than 600,000 distinct CDR3 sequences, 20% to 25% being singletons. These same data were also listed under a study on T cells of mothers and their children. From that second work: Samples came from three healthy Caucasian mothers and their six children.

The sample was blood. The clonotype was recovered from a boy aged 10-17 years in good health. The genes are TRBV7-2 and TRBJ1-2, with 7 bases matching TRBD1. This chain's CDR3 is CASRRGGDRGYTF. The CDR3 DNA reads TGTGCCAGCAGGCGAGGGGGCGATCGGGGCTACACCTTC.